The 6 T cell receptor beta chains listed next were all sequenced from one sample in a study of blood T cell repertoires in COVID-19. Sequencing used immunoSEQ multiplex PCR; TCRdb keeps in-frame clones, though not all of them. Here the sample spans some 150,000 clones, 86% being singletons. Material for sequencing was peripheral blood. The source of these receptors is a woman in her fifties or sixties with acute or convalescent COVID-19.

This clone was found a few times. This CDR3 reads CASSRTGTPRYF. The CDR3 nucleotides are TGTGCCAGCAGCCGGACGGGAACTCCCCGGTACTTC. The V call is TRBV11-2, the J call TRBJ2-5; a possible D gene is TRBD2 (5 bases). The CDR3 spans 12 residues. CDR1 and CDR2 from the germline V gene are SGHAT and FQNNGV. Trimming took off 5 bases at V and 13 bases at J, with 17 bases between the two ends.

The chain recombines TRBV3-1 (or the pseudogene TRBV3-2) with TRBJ2-7, with 11 bases matching TRBD1. With V trimmed by 4 bases and J by 5 bases, 10 bases remained unmatched. This CDR3 comprises 16 residues. Germline V lookup: CDR1 LGHDT, CDR2 YNNKEL (reference sequence). The CDR3 nucleotides read TGTGCCAGCAGCCTAATCCCGGGACAGGGGGTTCACGAGCAGTACTTC. Encoded protein: CASSLIPGQGVHEQYF.

V gene TRBV6-5 combines with J gene TRBJ1-1; D is undetermined. Germline CDR1 is MNHEY and CDR2 is SVGAGI. This CDR3 is built from 14 residues. The V end lost 7 bases, the J end lost 4 bases, and 16 bases lay between the germline ends. CDR3 sequence reads: CASTGPEGGTEAFF. CDR3 nucleotides: TGTGCCAGCACCGGACCGGAGGGAGGCACTGAAGCTTTCTTT.

This sequence joins TRBV3-1 (or the pseudogene TRBV3-2) and TRBJ1-1, with TRBD1 identical over 7 bases. The CDR3 runs to 12 residues. With V trimmed by 2 bases and J by 8 bases, 2 bases remained unmatched. Per germline, CDR1 LGHDT and CDR2 YNNKEL (reference sequence). CDR3 coding DNA: TGTGCCAGCAGCCAACGACAGGGAGAAGCTTTCTTT. Residues: CASSQRQGEAFF.

The J gene is TRBJ1-4, the V gene TRBV12-5; TRBD1 matches at 10 bases. Germline CDR1 LGHNT, CDR2 FRNRAP. Trimming cost V 4 bases and J 7 bases; bases outside gene matches: 9. The CDR3 length is 16 residues. This CDR3 reads CASGSPGQGGSEKLFF. CDR3 bases: TGTGCTAGTGGTTCCCCCGGACAGGGGGGGAGTGAAAAACTGTTTTTT.

The chain uses TRBV10-2 and TRBJ1-5, with D possibly TRBD1 on 5 matching bases. CDR3 length: 15 amino acids. Germline CDR1 and CDR2: WSHSY and SAAADI. V lost 5 bases and J 0 bases, leaving 11 bases between the germline ends. As DNA, the CDR3 is TGCGCCAGCAGTTTGGGACTGAATAGCAATCAGCCCCAGCATTTT. Translating it yields CASSLGLNSNQPQHF.